The entry that follows covers one TCR beta chain sequence. A much larger clone differs by one base, so this may be a read error. For the second PCR, which ran for about 7 to 11 cycles, a sample-barcoded 5' primer and a J-beta primer mix were used. TCRdb fed the 5' RACE reads into MiXCR, producing one record per CDR3 protein. The sample lists 730,000 or so distinct CDR3 sequences, around 40% occurring once. This CDR3 is built from 15 residues. The V end lost 1 base, the J end lost 1 base, and 9 bases lay between the germline ends. CDR1 is SGHTA, CDR2 FQGNSA, per germline. This sample is part of a study of blood T cells in healthy people across ages. Healthy Russian Caucasian donors spanned ages roughly 6 to 100 years.

The source is a woman aged 55-70 years in good health. What was sequenced was blood. V is TRBV7-2 and J is TRBJ2-3; D is possibly TRBD1 (5 bases). The CDR3 spells CTSSLGGRGTDTQYF. The CDR3 DNA sequence: TGTACCAGCAGCTTAGGGGGCAGGGGCACAGATACGCAGTATTTT.